Following are 9 T cell receptor beta chains from one sample sequenced in a study of CD8 T cells in Susac syndrome. cDNA came from roughly 0.47 to 1 ug RNA primed by random hexamers. MiXCR, run by TCRdb on the immunoSEQ multiplex PCR reads, gives a single entry per CDR3 protein. The sample records about 400,000 distinct CDR3 sequences, around 83% being singletons. Material: CD8+ T cells from PBMCs. The receptor set was obtained from a human donor with multiple sclerosis.

The V and J genes are TRBV11-2 and TRBJ2-7, with 8 bases that match TRBD2. The CDR3 extends over 13 amino acids. V trimming: 7 bases; J trimming: 0 bases; junction bases outside the gene matches: 2. Germline CDR1 SGHAT, CDR2 FQNNGV. DNA of the CDR3: TGTGCCAGCACGGGAGGGACCTCCTACGAGCAGTACTTC. It translates to CASTGGTSYEQYF.

This clonotype was observed once. This chain uses TRBV4-1 with TRBJ2-7, with a weak D call TRBD2 (6 bases). The V gene's germline CDR1 is MGHRA and CDR2 YSYEKL. CDR3 length: 15 amino acids. V was clipped by 3 bases and J by 5 bases, with 17 bases between them. CDR3 in amino acids: CASSHHGRREDEQYF. The CDR3 nucleotides read TGCGCCAGCAGCCACCACGGGAGACGTGAGGACGAGCAGTACTTC.

The CDR3 here is CASSSGWTGANEKLFF. The CDR3, as DNA: TGTGCCAGCAGTTCTGGATGGACAGGGGCAAATGAAAAACTGTTTTTT. The V and J genes are TRBV6-5 and TRBJ1-4; TRBD1 agrees at 9 bases. Germline-derived CDR1 and CDR2 are MNHEY and SVGAGI. This CDR3 has 16 residues. The ends lost 4 bases at V and 5 bases at J; junction bases unmatched: 8.

This clonotype was found once. This chain links TRBV6-5 with TRBJ1-2; 7 bases align to TRBD1. After removal of 0 bases from V and 4 bases from J, the junction contained 14 bases not matched to a gene. Per the germline V gene, CDR1 is MNHEY and CDR2 is SVGAGI. The length of the CDR3 is 18 residues. The CDR3 nucleotides read TGTGCCAGCAGTTACTCTGCCAGGGGGAAAGAAGGAAGCTATGGCTACACCTTC. Amino acid sequence: CASSYSARGKEGSYGYTF.

This clonotype was seen a single time. The chain couples TRBV30 to TRBJ2-1; maybe TRBD1 (5 bases). The CDR3 is 13 residues long. Germline CDR1 is GTSNPN and CDR2 is SVGIG (reference sequence). V lost 1 base, J lost 7 bases, and 11 bases lay in between. The CDR3 coding sequence is TGTGCCTGGAGTGAGGGGATCGGTAATGAGCAGTTCTTC. Amino acids: CAWSEGIGNEQFF.

This sequence joins TRBV24-1 and TRBJ1-3; D possibly corresponds to TRBD1 (5 bases). The CDR3 loop spans 15 amino acids. V lost 5 bases and J 1 base, leaving 11 bases between the germline ends. The germline V gene has CDR1 KGHDR and CDR2 SFDVKD. CDR3 sequence reads: CATSGRGASGNTIYF. CDR3 bases: TGTGCCACCAGTGGGAGGGGAGCTTCTGGAAACACCATATATTTT.

This sequence joins TRBV12-3 or TRBV12-4 and TRBJ2-5, with D unclear. This CDR3 is built from 14 residues. V lost 7 bases and J lost 0, with 12 bases in between. The CDR3: CASTIRPYQETQYF. CDR3 nucleotides: TGTGCCAGCACCATAAGACCGTACCAAGAGACCCAGTACTTC.

On this clonotype itself: Being one base from a much bigger clone, this may be a read error. The V gene is TRBV12-3 or TRBV12-4, the J gene TRBJ2-1; D is undetermined. Trimming removed 3 bases from V and 0 bases from J, with 9 bases in between. This CDR3 region has 15 residues. CDR3 bases: TGTGCCAGCAGTTTTAGCAGGAGCTCCTACAATGAGCAGTTCTTC. It is translated as CASSFSRSSYNEQFF.

CDR3 in amino acids: CASSSDSLSYEQYF. The CDR3 DNA follows: TGTGCCAGTAGTTCCGACAGCCTAAGCTACGAGCAGTACTTC. The chain combines TRBV19 with TRBJ2-7; tentatively, D is TRBD1 (5 bases). Germline V gene sequence: CDR1 LNHDA, CDR2 SQIVND (reference sequence). This CDR3 is built from 14 residues. V was cut by 5 bases and J by 3 bases, with 14 bases left in between.